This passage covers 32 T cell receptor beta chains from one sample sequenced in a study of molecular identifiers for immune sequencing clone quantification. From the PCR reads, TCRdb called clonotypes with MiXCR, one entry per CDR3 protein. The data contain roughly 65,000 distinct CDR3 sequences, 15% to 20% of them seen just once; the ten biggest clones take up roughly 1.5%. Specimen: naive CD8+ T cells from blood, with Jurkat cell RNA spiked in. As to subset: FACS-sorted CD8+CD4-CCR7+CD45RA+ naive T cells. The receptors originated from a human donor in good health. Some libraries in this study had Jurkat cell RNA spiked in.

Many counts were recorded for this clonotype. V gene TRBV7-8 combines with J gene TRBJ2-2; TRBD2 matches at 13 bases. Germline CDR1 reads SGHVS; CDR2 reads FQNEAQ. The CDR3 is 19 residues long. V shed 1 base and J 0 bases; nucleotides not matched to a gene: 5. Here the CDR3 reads CASSLGLAGGPANTGELFF. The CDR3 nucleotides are TGTGCCAGCAGCTTAGGACTAGCGGGAGGTCCTGCGAACACCGGGGAGCTGTTTTTT.

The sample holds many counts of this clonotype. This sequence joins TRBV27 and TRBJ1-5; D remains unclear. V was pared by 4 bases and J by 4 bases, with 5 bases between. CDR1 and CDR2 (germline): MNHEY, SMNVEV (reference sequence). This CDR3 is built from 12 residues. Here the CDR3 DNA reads TGTGCCAGCAGTTCCGTGAATCAGCCCCAGCATTTT. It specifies CASSSVNQPQHF.

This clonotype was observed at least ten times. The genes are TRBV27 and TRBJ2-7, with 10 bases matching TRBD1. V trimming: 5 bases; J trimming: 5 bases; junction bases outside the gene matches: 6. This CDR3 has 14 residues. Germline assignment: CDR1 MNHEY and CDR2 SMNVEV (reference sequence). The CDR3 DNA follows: TGTGCCAGCAGTATCGGGACAGGGGTACACGAGCAGTACTTC. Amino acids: CASSIGTGVHEQYF.

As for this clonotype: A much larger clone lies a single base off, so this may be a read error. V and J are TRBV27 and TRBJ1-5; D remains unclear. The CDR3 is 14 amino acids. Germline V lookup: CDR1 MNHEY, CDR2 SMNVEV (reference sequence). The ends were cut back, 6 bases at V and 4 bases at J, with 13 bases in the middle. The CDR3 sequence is CASSSGIGNQPQHF. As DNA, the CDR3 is TGTGCCAGCAGCTCCGGGATAGGGAATCAGCCCCAGCATTTT.

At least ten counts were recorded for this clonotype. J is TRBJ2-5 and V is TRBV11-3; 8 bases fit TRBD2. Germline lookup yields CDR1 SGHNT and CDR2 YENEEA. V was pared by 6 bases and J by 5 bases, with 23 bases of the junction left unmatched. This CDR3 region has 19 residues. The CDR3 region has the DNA TGTGCCAGCAGGCCTCGGGAACCACGGAGCGGGAGTTCTTTGGAGACCCAGTACTTC. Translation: CASRPREPRSGSSLETQYF.

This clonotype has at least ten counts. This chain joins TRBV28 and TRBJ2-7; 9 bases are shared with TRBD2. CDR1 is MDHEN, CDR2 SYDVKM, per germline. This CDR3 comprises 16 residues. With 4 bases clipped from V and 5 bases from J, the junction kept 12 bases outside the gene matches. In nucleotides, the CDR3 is TGTGCCAGCAGTTATTGGCTAGCGGGAAAGGATGACGAGCAGTACTTC. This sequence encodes CASSYWLAGKDDEQYF.

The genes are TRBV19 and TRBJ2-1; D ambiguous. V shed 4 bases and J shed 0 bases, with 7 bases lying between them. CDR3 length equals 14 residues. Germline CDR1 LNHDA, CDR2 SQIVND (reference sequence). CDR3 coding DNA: TGTGCCAGTAGTACATCTAGCTCCTACAATGAGCAGTTCTTC. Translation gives CASSTSSSYNEQFF. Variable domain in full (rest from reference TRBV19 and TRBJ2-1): DGGITQSPKYLFRKEGQNVTLSCEQNLNHDAMYWYRQDPGQGLRLIYYSQIVNDFQKGDIAEGYSVSREKKESFPLTVTSAQKNPTAFYLCASSTSSSYNEQFFGPGTRLTVL.

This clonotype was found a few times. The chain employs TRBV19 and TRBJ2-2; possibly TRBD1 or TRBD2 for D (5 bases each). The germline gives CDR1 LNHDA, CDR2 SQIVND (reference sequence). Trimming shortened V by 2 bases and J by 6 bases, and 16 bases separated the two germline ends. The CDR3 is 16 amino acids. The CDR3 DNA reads TGTGCCAGTAGTATAAGGCCGGGACCCCTGGCCGGGGAGCTGTTTTTT. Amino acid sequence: CASSIRPGPLAGELFF. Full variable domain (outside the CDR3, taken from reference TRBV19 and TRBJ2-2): DGGITQSPKYLFRKEGQNVTLSCEQNLNHDAMYWYRQDPGQGLRLIYYSQIVNDFQKGDIAEGYSVSREKKESFPLTVTSAQKNPTAFYLCASSIRPGPLAGELFFGEGSRLTVL.

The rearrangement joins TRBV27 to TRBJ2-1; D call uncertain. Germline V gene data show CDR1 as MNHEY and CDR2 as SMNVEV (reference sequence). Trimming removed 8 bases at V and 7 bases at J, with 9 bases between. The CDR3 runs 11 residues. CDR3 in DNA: TGTGCCAGCCGAGGCTGGAATGAGCAGTTCTTC. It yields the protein CASRGWNEQFF.

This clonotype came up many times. The CDR3 region has the DNA TGTGCCAGCAGTTACTCCCCAGGGGCGAACACTGAAGCTTTCTTT. Residues: CASSYSPGANTEAFF. The gene calls are TRBV6-5 and TRBJ1-1; a possible D gene is TRBD1 (6 bases). Germline V gene data show CDR1 as MNHEY and CDR2 as SVGAGI. The V gene lost 0 bases and the J gene lost 1 base, with 9 bases spanning the gap. The CDR3 runs 15 residues.

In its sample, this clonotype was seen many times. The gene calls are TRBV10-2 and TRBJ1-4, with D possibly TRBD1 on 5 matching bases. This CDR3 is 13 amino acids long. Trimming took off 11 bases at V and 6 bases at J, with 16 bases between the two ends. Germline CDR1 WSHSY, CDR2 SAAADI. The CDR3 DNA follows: TGCGCCGCGAGCAGAGGGGTCTATGAAAAACTGTTTTTT. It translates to CAASRGVYEKLFF.

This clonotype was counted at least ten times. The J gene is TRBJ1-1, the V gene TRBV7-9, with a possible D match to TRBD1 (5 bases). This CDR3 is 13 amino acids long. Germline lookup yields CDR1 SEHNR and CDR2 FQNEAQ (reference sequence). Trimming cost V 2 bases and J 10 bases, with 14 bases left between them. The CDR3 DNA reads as TGTGCCAGCAGCTTATGGGACTCTCTGCGAGCTTTCTTT. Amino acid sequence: CASSLWDSLRAFF.

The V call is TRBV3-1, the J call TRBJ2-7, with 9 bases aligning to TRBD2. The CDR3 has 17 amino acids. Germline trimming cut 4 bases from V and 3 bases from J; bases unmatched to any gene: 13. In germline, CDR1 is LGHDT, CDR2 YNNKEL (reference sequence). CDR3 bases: TGTGCCAGCAGCCCTTGGGCTAGCGGGACATACGTCTACGAGCAGTACTTC. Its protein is CASSPWASGTYVYEQYF.

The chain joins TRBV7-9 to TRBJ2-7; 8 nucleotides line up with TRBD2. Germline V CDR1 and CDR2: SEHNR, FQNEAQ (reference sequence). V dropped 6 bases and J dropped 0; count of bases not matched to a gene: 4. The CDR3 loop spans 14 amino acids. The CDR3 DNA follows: TGTGCCAGCAGTTATAGCGGGACCTCCTACGAGCAGTACTTC. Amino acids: CASSYSGTSYEQYF.

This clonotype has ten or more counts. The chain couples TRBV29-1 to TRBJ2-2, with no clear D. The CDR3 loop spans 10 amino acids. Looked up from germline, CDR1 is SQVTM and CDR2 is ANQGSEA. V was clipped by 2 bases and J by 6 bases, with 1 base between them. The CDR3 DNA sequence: TGCAGCGTTGAATCCGGGGAGCTGTTTTTT. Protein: CSVESGELFF.

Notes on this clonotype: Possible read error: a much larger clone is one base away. Here the CDR3 DNA reads TGCGCCAGCAGCCCCGCGGGGACAGGCGATAACAATGAGCAGTACTTC. Translation gives CASSPAGTGDNNEQYF. This chain joins TRBV4-1 and TRBJ2-1; the match to TRBD1 covers 8 bases. The DNA end is more similar to TRBJ2-7, so the J call may be wrong. The CDR3 sequence is 16 residues long. The germline V gene has CDR1 MGHRA and CDR2 YSYEKL.

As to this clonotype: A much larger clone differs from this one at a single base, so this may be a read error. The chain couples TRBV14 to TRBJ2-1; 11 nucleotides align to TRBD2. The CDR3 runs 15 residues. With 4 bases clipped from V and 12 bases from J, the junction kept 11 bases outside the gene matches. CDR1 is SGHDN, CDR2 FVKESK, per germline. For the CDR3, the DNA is TGTGCCAGCAGCCGACTAGCGGGACCTGGCCATGGGCAGTTCTTC. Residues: CASSRLAGPGHGQFF.

As DNA, the CDR3 is TGTGCCAGCAGTCAAATCTACAACAGGGGGCCGACTAACTATGGCTACACCTTC. Translating gives CASSQIYNRGPTNYGYTF. J is TRBJ1-2 and V is TRBV6-1, with 9 bases fitting TRBD1. The CDR3 loop spans 18 amino acids. The germline V gene encodes CDR1 MNHNS and CDR2 SASEGT. V trimming: 5 bases; J trimming: 0 bases; junction bases outside the gene matches: 13.

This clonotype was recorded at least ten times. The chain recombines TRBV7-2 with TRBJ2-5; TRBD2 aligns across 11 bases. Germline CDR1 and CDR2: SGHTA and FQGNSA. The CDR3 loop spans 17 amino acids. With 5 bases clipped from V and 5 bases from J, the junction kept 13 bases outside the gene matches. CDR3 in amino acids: CASSPDGRLAGSETQYF. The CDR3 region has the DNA TGTGCCAGCAGCCCCGACGGAAGACTAGCGGGATCCGAGACCCAGTACTTC.

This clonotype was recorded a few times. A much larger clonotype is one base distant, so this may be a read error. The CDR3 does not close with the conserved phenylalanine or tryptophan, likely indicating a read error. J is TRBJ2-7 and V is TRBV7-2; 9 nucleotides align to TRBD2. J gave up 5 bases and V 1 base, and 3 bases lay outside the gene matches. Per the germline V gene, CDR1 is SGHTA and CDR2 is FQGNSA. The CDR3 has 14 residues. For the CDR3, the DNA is TGTGCCAGCAGCTTAGTCCTAGCGGGGAACGAGCAGTACTCC. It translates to CASSLVLAGNEQYS.

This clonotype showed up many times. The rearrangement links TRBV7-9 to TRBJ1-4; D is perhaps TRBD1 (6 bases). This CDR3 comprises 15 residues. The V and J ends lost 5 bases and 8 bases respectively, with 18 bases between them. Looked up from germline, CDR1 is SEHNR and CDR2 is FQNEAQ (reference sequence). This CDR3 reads CASSPANREGEKLFF. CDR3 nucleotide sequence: TGTGCCAGCAGCCCGGCAAACAGGGAGGGCGAAAAACTGTTTTTT.

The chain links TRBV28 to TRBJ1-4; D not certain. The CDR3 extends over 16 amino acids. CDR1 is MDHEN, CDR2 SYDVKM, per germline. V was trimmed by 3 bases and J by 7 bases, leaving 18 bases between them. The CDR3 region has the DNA TGTGCCAGCAGTTTGTGTGTCGGAATAGTTGGTGAAAAACTGTTTTTT. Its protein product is CASSLCVGIVGEKLFF.

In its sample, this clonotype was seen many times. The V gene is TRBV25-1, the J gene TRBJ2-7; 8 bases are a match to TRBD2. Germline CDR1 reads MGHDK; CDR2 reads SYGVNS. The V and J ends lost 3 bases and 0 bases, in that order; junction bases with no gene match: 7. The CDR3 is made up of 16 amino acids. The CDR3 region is CASSDGAGALSYEQYF. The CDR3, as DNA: TGTGCCAGCAGTGACGGAGCGGGAGCGCTCTCCTACGAGCAGTACTTC.

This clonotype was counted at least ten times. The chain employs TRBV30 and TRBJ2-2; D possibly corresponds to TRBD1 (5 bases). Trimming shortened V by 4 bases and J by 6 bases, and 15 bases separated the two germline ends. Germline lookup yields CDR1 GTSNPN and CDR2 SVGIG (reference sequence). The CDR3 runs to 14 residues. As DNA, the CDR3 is TGTGCCTGGACTCAGGGTTTCGGCTCCGGGGAGCTGTTTTTT. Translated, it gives CAWTQGFGSGELFF. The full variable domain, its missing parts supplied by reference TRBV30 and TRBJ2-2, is SQTIHQWPATLVQPVGSPLSLECTVEGTSNPNLYWYRQAAGRGLQLLFYSVGIGQISSEVPQNLSASRPQDRQFILSSKKLLLSDSGFYLCAWTQGFGSGELFFGEGSRLTVL.

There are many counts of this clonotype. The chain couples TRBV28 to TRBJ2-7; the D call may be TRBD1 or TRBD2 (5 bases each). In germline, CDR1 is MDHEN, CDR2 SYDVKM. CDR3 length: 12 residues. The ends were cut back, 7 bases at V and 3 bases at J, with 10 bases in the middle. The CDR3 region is CASTPGGYEQYF. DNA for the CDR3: TGTGCCAGCACCCCTGGGGGCTACGAGCAGTACTTC.

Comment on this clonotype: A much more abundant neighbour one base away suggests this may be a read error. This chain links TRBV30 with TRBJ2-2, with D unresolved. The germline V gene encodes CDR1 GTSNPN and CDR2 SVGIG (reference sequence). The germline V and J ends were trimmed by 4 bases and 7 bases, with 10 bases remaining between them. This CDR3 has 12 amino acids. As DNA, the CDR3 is TGTGCCTGGACCGAGAGCATCGGGGAGCTGTTTTTT. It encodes CAWTESIGELFF.

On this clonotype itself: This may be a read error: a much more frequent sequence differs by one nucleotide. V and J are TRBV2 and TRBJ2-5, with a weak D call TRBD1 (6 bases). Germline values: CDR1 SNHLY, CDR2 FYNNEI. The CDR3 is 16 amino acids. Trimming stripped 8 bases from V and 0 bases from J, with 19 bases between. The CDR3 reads CASSLRDTGYQETQYF. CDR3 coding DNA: TGTGCCAGCTCCCTCCGGGACACCGGGTACCAAGAGACCCAGTACTTC.

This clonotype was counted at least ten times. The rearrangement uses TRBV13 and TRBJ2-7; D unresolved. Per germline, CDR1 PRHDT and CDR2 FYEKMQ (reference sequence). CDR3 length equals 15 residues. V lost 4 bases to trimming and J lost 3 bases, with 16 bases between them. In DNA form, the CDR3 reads TGTGCCAGCAGCTCACACCTCTCGGACGGCTACGAGCAGTACTTC. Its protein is CASSSHLSDGYEQYF.

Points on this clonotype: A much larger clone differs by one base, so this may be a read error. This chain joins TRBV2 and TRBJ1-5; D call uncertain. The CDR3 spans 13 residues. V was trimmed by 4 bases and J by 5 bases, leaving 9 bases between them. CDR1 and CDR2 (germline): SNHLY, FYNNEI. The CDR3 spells CASSAWSDQPQHF. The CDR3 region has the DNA TGTGCCAGCAGTGCGTGGAGCGATCAGCCCCAGCATTTT.

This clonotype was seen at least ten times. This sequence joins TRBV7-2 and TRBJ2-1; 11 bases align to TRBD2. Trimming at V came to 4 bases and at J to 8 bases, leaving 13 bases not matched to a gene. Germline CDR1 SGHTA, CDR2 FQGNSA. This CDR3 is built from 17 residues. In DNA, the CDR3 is TGTGCCAGCAGCTCACGGACTAGCGGGTGGGAGCTTGATGAGCAGTTCTTC. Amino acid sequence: CASSSRTSGWELDEQFF.

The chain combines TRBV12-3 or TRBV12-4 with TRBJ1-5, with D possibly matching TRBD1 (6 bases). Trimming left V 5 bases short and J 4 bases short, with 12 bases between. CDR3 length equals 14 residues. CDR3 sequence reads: CASSRTASNQPQHF. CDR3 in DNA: TGTGCCAGCAGTCGGACAGCATCAAATCAGCCCCAGCATTTT.

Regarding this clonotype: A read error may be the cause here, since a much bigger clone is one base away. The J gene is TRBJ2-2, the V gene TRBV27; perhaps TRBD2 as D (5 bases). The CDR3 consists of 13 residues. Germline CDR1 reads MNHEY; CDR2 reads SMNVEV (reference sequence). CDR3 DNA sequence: TGTGCCAGCAGTTTAGGGGAACCCGGGGAGCCGTTTTTT. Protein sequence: CASSLGEPGEPFF.